Shown below are 18 T cell receptor beta chains from a single sample sequenced in a study of blood T cells in healthy people across ages. Combining a sample-barcoded 5' primer with a J-beta primer mix, a second PCR ran for about 7 to 11 cycles. TCRdb reprocessed the 5' RACE reads with MiXCR, giving one entry per CDR3 protein. The sample contains about 1 million distinct CDR3 sequences, 25% of which appear only once. Separately, the same data were catalogued under a study of T cells of mothers and their children.

The sample consisted of blood. These receptors originate from a girl aged 2-9 years in good health.

The chain carries TRBV29-1 and TRBJ2-3, with D unclear. This CDR3 has 11 amino acids. Per the germline V gene, CDR1 is SQVTM and CDR2 is ANQGSEA. With 5 bases removed from V and 2 bases from J, the gap between germline ends came to 5 bases. The CDR3 loop reads CSVPVTDTQYF. The CDR3 DNA reads as TGCAGCGTTCCGGTCACAGATACGCAGTATTTT.

The chain has TRBV6-2 or TRBV6-3 and TRBJ1-2; a possible D gene is TRBD1 (5 bases). The germline CDR1 and CDR2 sequences are MNHEY and SVGEGT. V gave up 7 bases and J gave up 6 bases, with 9 bases separating them. This CDR3 is 11 amino acids long. Written as DNA, the CDR3 is TGTGCCAGCAACCAGGGCGATGGCTACACCTTC. It yields the protein CASNQGDGYTF.

This clonotype was observed many times. The gene calls are TRBV6-4 and TRBJ2-1; D is undetermined. The length of the CDR3 is 13 residues. The germline CDR1 and CDR2 sequences are MRHNA and SNTAGT. Between the trimmed V and J ends, which lost 3 bases and 5 bases, there was a span of 8 bases. The CDR3 nucleotides read TGTGCCAGCAGTGAAGCGCAAAACAATGAGCAGTTCTTC. Protein product: CASSEAQNNEQFF.

V usage is TRBV7-9 and J usage is TRBJ2-5; D perhaps matches TRBD1 (5 bases). CDR1 SEHNR and CDR2 FQNEAQ come from the germline V gene (reference sequence). The V gene lost 5 bases and the J gene lost 11 bases, with 18 bases spanning the gap. This CDR3 comprises 13 residues. The CDR3 spells CASSPPSGMEQYF. The CDR3 bases are TGTGCCAGCAGCCCTCCCTCAGGGATGGAGCAGTACTTC.

The chain carries TRBV5-1 and TRBJ2-5; 9 bases align to TRBD2. CDR3 length: 15 residues. The V and J ends lost 3 bases and 1 base, in that order; junction bases with no gene match: 4. From germline, CDR1 is SGHRS and CDR2 YFSETQ. This CDR3 reads CASSSRLAVQETQYF. CDR3 nucleotides: TGCGCCAGCAGCTCTAGACTAGCGGTCCAAGAGACCCAGTACTTC.

This rearrangement joins TRBV7-9 to TRBJ2-1; 8 bases map to TRBD1. Germline V gives CDR1 SEHNR, CDR2 FQNEAQ (reference sequence). The V and J ends lost 5 bases and 5 bases, in that order; junction bases with no gene match: 11. The CDR3 runs to 16 residues. The CDR3 region is CASSPARDRTNNEQFF. The CDR3 nucleotides read TGTGCCAGCAGCCCGGCCCGGGACAGGACCAACAATGAGCAGTTCTTC.

This clonotype was counted between two and nine times. The chain employs TRBV7-9 and TRBJ1-4; D remains ambiguous. This CDR3 is 12 amino acids long. From germline, CDR1 is SEHNR and CDR2 FQNEAQ (reference sequence). V dropped 8 bases and J dropped 8 bases, with 12 bases sitting between them. The CDR3 nucleotides read TGTGCCAGCGCCCGGATGGGAGAAAAACTGTTTTTT. The encoded protein is CASARMGEKLFF.

In this sample, this clonotype turned up a few times. The J gene is TRBJ2-7, the V gene TRBV27; 7 nucleotides line up with TRBD2. In germline, CDR1 is MNHEY, CDR2 SMNVEV (reference sequence). Trimming took 6 bases from V and 4 from J; bases not matched to a gene: 15. The CDR3 length is 16 residues. The CDR3 protein is CASRTDLREERYEQYF. Written as DNA, the CDR3 is TGTGCCAGCAGAACAGACCTCCGGGAGGAAAGATACGAGCAGTACTTC.

The genes are TRBV20-1 and TRBJ1-1; no clear D. The CDR3 covers 14 residues. CDR1 and CDR2 (germline): DFQATT, SNEGSKA (reference sequence). Trimming took 3 bases from V and 0 from J, leaving 11 bases between them. CDR3 in amino acids: CSARSLGMNTEAFF. In DNA form, the CDR3 reads TGCAGTGCTAGGTCACTGGGGATGAACACTGAAGCTTTCTTT.

This chain links TRBV7-2 with TRBJ1-2; the match to TRBD1 covers 10 bases. J gave up 6 bases and V 5 bases, and 6 bases lay outside the gene matches. CDR3 length equals 14 residues. CDR1 is SGHTA and CDR2 is FQGNSA in the germline V gene. The CDR3 bases are TGTGCCAGCAGCGACCAGGGGACAGGGGATGGCTACACCTTC. Translating it yields CASSDQGTGDGYTF.

Comments on this clonotype: The junction does not match germline at one end; this may be a read error. This chain joins TRBV4-1 and TRBJ2-3; no definite D call. CDR1 is MGHRA and CDR2 is YSYEKL in the germline V gene. CDR3 size: 13 residues. The CDR3 coding sequence is TGCGCCGGCAGCCAAGGGTCCGACGATACGCAGTATTTT. Amino acid sequence: CAGSQGSDDTQYF.

This clonotype was picked up a small number of times. This chain joins TRBV28 and TRBJ1-6; 12 bases are shared with TRBD1. After removal of 5 bases from V and 4 bases from J, the junction contained 6 bases not matched to a gene. In germline, CDR1 is MDHEN, CDR2 SYDVKM. CDR3 length: 17 amino acids. The CDR3 here is CASSAWDRGPYNSPLHF. CDR3 DNA sequence: TGTGCCAGCAGTGCATGGGACAGGGGGCCTTATAATTCACCCCTCCACTTT.

The gene calls are TRBV20-1 and TRBJ2-1; D remains unclear. V was clipped by 6 bases and J by 8 bases, with 14 bases between them. This CDR3 region has 12 residues. Germline V gene lookup returns CDR1 DFQATT and CDR2 SNEGSKA (reference sequence). CDR3 sequence reads: CSAPAPEDEQFF. In DNA, the CDR3 is TGCAGTGCCCCGGCCCCGGAAGATGAGCAGTTCTTC.

CDR3 in amino acids: CASSQEEEGFSSYNEQFF. The CDR3 DNA sequence: TGTGCCAGCAGCCAAGAAGAGGAAGGGTTTAGCTCCTACAATGAGCAGTTCTTC. The chain carries TRBV3-1 and TRBJ2-1; D is uncertain. CDR1 and CDR2 (germline): LGHDT, YNNKEL (reference sequence). V lost 0 bases and J 0 bases, leaving 15 bases between the germline ends. The CDR3 is 18 amino acids.

The rearrangement joins TRBV3-1 to TRBJ2-7; D perhaps matches TRBD2 (6 bases). Trimming cost V 6 bases and J 6 bases, with 15 bases left between them. CDR1 is LGHDT and CDR2 is YNNKEL in the germline V gene (reference sequence). The CDR3 has 13 amino acids. CDR3 amino acids: CASRPQTSIEQYF. DNA of the CDR3: TGTGCCAGCAGGCCCCAAACTAGCATCGAGCAGTACTTC.

This clonotype was observed at least ten times. This chain uses TRBV29-1 with TRBJ2-7, with 8 bases lining up with TRBD1. The CDR3 extends over 12 amino acids. The germline gives CDR1 SQVTM, CDR2 ANQGSEA. V was clipped by 3 bases and J by 4 bases; unmatched bases: 2. The CDR3 nucleotides are TGCAGCGTTGACGACAGGGGATACGAGCAGTACTTC. It yields the protein CSVDDRGYEQYF.

This chain connects TRBV28 to TRBJ1-5; D is unresolved. Per germline, CDR1 MDHEN and CDR2 SYDVKM. Trimming removed 7 bases at V and 1 base at J, with 5 bases between. The CDR3 runs 12 residues. Written as DNA, the CDR3 is TGTGCCAGCATGGGGAGCAATCAGCCCCAGCATTTT. Its translation is CASMGSNQPQHF.

The chain uses TRBV3-1 and TRBJ2-7, with D perhaps being TRBD1 or TRBD2 (5 bases each). The CDR3 has 14 residues. Germline CDR1 LGHDT, CDR2 YNNKEL (reference sequence). The germline V and J ends were trimmed by 2 bases and 7 bases, with 15 bases remaining between them. The CDR3 spells CASSQTGLGPEQYF. The CDR3 nucleotides read TGTGCCAGCAGCCAAACCGGACTGGGACCGGAGCAGTACTTC.